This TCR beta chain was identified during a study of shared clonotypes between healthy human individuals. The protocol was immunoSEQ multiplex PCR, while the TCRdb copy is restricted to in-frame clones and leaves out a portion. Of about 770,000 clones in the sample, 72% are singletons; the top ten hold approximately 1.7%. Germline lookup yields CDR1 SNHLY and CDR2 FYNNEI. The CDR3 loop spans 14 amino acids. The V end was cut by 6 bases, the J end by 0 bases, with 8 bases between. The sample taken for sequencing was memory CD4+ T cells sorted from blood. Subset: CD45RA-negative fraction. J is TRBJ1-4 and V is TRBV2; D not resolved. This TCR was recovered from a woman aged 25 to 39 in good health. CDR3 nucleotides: TGTGCCAGCAGGGCACAAGCAACTAATGAAAAACTGTTTTTT. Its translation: CASRAQATNEKLFF.